The rows below give T cell receptor beta chains drawn from one sample of a study of shared clonotypes between healthy human individuals. Repertoires were generated with immunoSEQ multiplex PCR, while TCRdb's copy carries only in-frame clones and drops some. Found here are about 2,200,000 clones, roughly 91% of them singletons; the top ten hold more than 1.5%. The sample taken for sequencing was naive CD8+ T cells from PBMCs. The receptors were gathered from a man younger than 30 in good health. Some clones in this sample may be carry-over from other donors' samples. Each CDR3 is given with its conserved first and last residue. Fields, in order: J gene, D gene, V gene, CDR3 length, clone size, CDR3 protein, CDR3 DNA. D genes are given only for firm matches. Clone size is not always given. Where it is, it says once, few, many or a class for expanded clones.

TRBJ2-6 . TRBV27 14 . CASSLSGGANVLTF TGTGCCAGCAGTTTATCTGGTGGGGCCAACGTCCTGACTTTC
TRBJ2-2 TRBD2 TRBV19 14 . CASSIWGGTGELFF TGTGCCAGTAGTATCTGGGGGGGCACCGGGGAGCTGTTTTTT
TRBJ2-7 TRBD2 TRBV6-5 12 . CASSPGGYEQYF TGTGCCAGCAGTCCCGGGGGGTACGAGCAGTACTTC
TRBJ1-2 . TRBV19 13 . CASSMGGYYGYTF TGTGCCAGTAGTATGGGGGGGTACTATGGCTACACCTTC
TRBJ2-1 . TRBV4-3 19 once CASSPSTHASASSYNEQFF TGCGCCAGCAGCCCATCCACCCATGCAAGTGCGAGCTCCTACAATGAGCAGTTCTTC
TRBJ2-1 TRBD1 TRBV6-5 15 . CASSYQQGIHNEQFF TGTGCCAGCAGTTACCAACAGGGGATTCACAATGAGCAGTTCTTC
TRBJ2-2 . TRBV6-6 11 . CASSPTGELFF TGTGCCAGCAGCCCCACCGGGGAGCTGTTTTTT
TRBJ2-7 TRBD1 TRBV7-9 17 once CASSEGGSGQGFYEQYF TGTGCCAGCAGCGAAGGGGGGTCGGGACAGGGATTTTACGAGCAGTACTTC
TRBJ2-7 . TRBV27 15 . CASSRKPDRSYEQYF TGTGCCAGCAGCCGGAAACCGGACCGATCCTACGAGCAGTACTTC
TRBJ2-1 TRBD2 TRBV5-4 15 . CASSPEVAGYNEQFF TGTGCCAGCAGCCCCGAGGTAGCGGGGTACAATGAGCAGTTCTTC
TRBJ2-3 . TRBV6-5 15 . CASSYGQGGTDTQYF TGTGCCAGCAGTTACGGGCAGGGTGGAACAGATACGCAGTATTTT